This T cell receptor (beta chain) was identified during a study of T cells in Graves' hyperthyroidism and ophthalmopathy. Findings and limits, study-wide: The model's output predicted ophthalmopathy at a median of roughly 6.9 months prior to onset. Blood shared most expanded thyroid clonotypes above 0.001.

Researchers amplified the TCR beta CDR3 regions from RNA transcripts. RT-PCR in the first round (using the HTBI primer set) targeted the TCR CDR3. TCRdb ran MiXCR on the multiplex PCR reads and lists one entry per CDR3 protein. The sample lists more than 150,000 distinct CDR3 sequences, about 15% seen once, with approximately 28% in the top ten. Fresh peripheral blood, about 9.6 ml, yielded the PBMCs. This clonotype was counted at least ten times. Its antigen remains unidentified. The source material was blood. The clonotype originates from a woman aged 45 to 65 with Graves' hyperthyroidism.

CDR3 region: CASSLYGGDPTDTQYF. For the CDR3, the DNA is TGTGCCAGCAGCTTATACGGGGGGGATCCGACAGATACGCAGTATTTT. The J gene is TRBJ2-3, the V gene TRBV7-2; 8 bases align to TRBD2. The junction had 7 bases not matched to a gene; V was cut back by 2 bases and J by 3 bases. CDR1 and CDR2 from the germline V gene are SGHTA and FQGNSA. There are 16 residues in the CDR3.